This record covers a single TCR beta chain. The data belong to a study of control samples from healthy donors and cancer patients. TCRdb's copy holds only in-frame clones and misses some; the assay was immunoSEQ multiplex PCR. The profile shows hundreds of thousands of clones, around nine tenths of them singletons. The sample taken for sequencing was PBMCs. The clonotype was recovered from a man aged 35 to 55 with head and neck cancer.

As DNA, the CDR3 is TGTGCCAGCAGCTTGTATCAGGGGGCGTACTACGAGCAGTACTTC. Protein sequence: CASSLYQGAYYEQYF. The rearrangement links TRBV7-9 to TRBJ2-7; 8 positions agree with TRBD1. The germline CDR1 and CDR2 sequences are SEHNR and FQNEAQ (reference sequence). The CDR3 contains 15 residues. Germline trimming cut 3 bases from V and 3 bases from J; bases unmatched to any gene: 7.